Sequencing of this TCR beta chain was carried out in a study of T cells in localized non-small cell lung cancer. The study's findings and limits: It was uninvolved adjacent lung that showed the highest T cell clonality, exceeding tumor. Paired adjacent lung recovered a median approximately 57 of the top 100 tumor clones. A denser population of T cells in blood accompanied longer overall survival. Multi-region tumor sequencing was not done, so intratumor heterogeneity could not be excluded.

Some clones are missing from TCRdb's copy, which holds only in-frame ones; the method was immunoSEQ multiplex PCR. The sample contains around 26,000 clones, 80% to 95% of which appear only once. Concerning this clone itself: No antigen is known for it.

This specimen consisted of peripheral blood, obtained before any cancer treatment. The sequence came from a female donor older than 55 with stage II squamous cell lung carcinoma.

The DNA of the CDR3 is TGTGCCAGCAGCCCCCCTACAGGGACTAGCGGGAGGGCTAACACCGGGGAGCTGTTTTTT. This gives the protein CASSPPTGTSGRANTGELFF. The V and J genes are TRBV9 and TRBJ2-2; 16 bases line up with TRBD2. There are 20 residues in the CDR3. The germline CDR1 and CDR2 sequences are SGDLS and YYNGEE. The trim removed 4 bases at V and 2 bases at J, leaving 11 bases unmatched.